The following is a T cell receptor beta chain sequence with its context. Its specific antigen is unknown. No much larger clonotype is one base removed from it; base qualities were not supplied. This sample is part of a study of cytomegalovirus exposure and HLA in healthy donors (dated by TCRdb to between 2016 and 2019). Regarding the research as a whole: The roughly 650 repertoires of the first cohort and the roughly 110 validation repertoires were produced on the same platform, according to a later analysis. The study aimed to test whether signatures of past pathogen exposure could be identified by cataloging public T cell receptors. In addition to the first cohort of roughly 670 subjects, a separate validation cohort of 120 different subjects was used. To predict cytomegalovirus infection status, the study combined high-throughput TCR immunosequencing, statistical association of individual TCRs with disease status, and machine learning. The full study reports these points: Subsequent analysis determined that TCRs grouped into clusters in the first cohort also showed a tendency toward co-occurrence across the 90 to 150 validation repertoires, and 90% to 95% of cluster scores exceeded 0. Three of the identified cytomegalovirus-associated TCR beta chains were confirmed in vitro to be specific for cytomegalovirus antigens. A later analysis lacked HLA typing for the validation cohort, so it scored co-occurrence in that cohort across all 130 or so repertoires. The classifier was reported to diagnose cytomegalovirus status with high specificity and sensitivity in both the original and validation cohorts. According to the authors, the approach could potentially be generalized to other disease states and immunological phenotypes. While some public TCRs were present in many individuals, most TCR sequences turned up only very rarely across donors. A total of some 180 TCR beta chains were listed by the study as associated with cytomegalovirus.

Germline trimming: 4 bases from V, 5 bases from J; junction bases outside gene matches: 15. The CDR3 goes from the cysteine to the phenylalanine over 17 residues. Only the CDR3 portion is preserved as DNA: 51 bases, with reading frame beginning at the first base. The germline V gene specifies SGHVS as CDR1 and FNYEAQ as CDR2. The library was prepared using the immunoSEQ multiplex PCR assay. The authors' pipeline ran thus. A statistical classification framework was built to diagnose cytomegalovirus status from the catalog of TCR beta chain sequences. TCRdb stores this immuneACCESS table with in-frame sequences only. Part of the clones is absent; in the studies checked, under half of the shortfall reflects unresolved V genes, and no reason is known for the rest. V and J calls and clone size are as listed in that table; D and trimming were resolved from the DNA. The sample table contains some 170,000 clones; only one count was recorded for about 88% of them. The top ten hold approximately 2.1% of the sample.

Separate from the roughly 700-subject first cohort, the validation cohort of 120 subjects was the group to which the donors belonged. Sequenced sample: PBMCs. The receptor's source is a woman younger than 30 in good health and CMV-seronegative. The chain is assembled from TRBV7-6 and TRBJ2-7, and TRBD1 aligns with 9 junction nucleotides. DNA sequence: TGTGCCAGCAGCTCCTGGAGTACAGGGGGCCGTCGTAACGAGCAGTACTTC. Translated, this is CASSSWSTGGRRNEQYF.